The clone carrying this T cell receptor beta chain was seen repeatedly, ten times or more. Its specificity is not known. Researchers took RNA transcripts and amplified the TCR beta CDR3 regions from them. Initially, a first-round RT-PCR of the TCR CDR3 employed the HTBI primer set. MiXCR, run by TCRdb on the multiplex PCR reads, gives a single entry per CDR3 protein. The sample consists of under 300,000 distinct CDR3 sequences, 13% to 15% of them appearing once. This sample is part of a study of T cells in Graves' hyperthyroidism and ophthalmopathy. General study points: The majority of expanded thyroid clonotypes above 0.001 also appeared in blood. A median 6.5 months before onset, the model predicted ophthalmopathy.

Germline CDR1 LGHDT, CDR2 YNNKEL (reference sequence). The length of the CDR3 is 16 residues. V gave up 0 bases and J gave up 7 bases; unmatched junction bases: 9. The sequenced material came from blood. This clonotype was sampled from a woman aged 45-59 years with Graves' hyperthyroidism that later progressed to Graves' ophthalmopathy. This rearrangement joins TRBV3-1 to TRBJ1-2; 9 bases agree with TRBD1. The CDR3: CASSQEFGDREAGYTF. For the CDR3, the DNA is TGTGCCAGCAGCCAAGAGTTCGGGGACAGGGAGGCTGGCTACACCTTC.